This T cell receptor (beta chain) was recovered during a study of response to subunit inactivated influenza vaccine. As concerns this clonotype: Its cognate antigen is unknown.

MiXCR was run by TCRdb on the RT-PCR reads, yielding one entry per CDR3 protein. The profile covers 540,000 or so distinct CDR3 sequences, with under 15% appearing a single time and about an eighth taken by the ten largest. This CDR3 contains 14 residues. The germline V gene has CDR1 SGHTA and CDR2 FQGNSA. V was pared by 4 bases and J by 4 bases, with 6 bases of the junction left unmatched. Whole-study results and caveats: Authors suggested that a seasonal influenza vaccination recruits few new T cells each time.

This chain connects TRBV7-2 to TRBJ1-1; 7 bases match TRBD1. The sequence came from a middle-aged man who received an inactivated influenza vaccine. The source was PBMCs from blood, collected around seven weeks after vaccination. For the CDR3, the DNA is TGTGCCAGCAGCTCGGGACAGTTGTTCACTGAAGCTTTCTTT. Its translation is CASSSGQLFTEAFF.